This T cell receptor beta chain was documented in a study of human T cells and chemical hapten exposure. Overall study: An area of 2 cm by approximately 2.1 cm on upper inner arm skin received 2% DPC for sensitization.

A single record per CDR3 protein comes from TCRdb applying MiXCR to the RACE reads. The table shows about 110,000 distinct CDR3 sequences, with approximately 8.8% occurring only once. The time point: patch test 2, 6 weeks after DPC sensitization. The sample's treatment: therapeutic diphenylcyclopropenone sensitization with weekly scalp DPC. This clonotype came up a few times. Its antigen is as yet unknown. Whole-study findings and limits: There was a positive correlation between PT1 expanded TCR counts and patch test score. Expanded TCRs were compared with controls, and the expanded TCRs formed significantly more large CDR3 similarity clusters.

V dropped 6 bases and J dropped 0 bases, with 12 bases sitting between them. The CDR3 has 14 residues. CDR1 MNHEY and CDR2 SVGEGT come from the germline V gene. The starting material was whole blood, obtained in connection with sensitization to the hapten diphenylcyclopropenone (DPC). The J gene is TRBJ2-7, the V gene TRBV6-2 or TRBV6-3, with D possibly TRBD2 on 6 matching bases. The TCR sequence derives from a woman in her thirties or forties with alopecia areata. Some clones in this sample may be carry-over from other donors' samples. The DNA for the CDR3 is TGTGCCAGCAGACTAGCCGGAAACTCCTACGAGCAGTACTTC. Its translation: CASRLAGNSYEQYF.